This TCR beta chain was obtained from a study of cytomegalovirus exposure and HLA in healthy donors. Broader study findings: Most TCR beta V segments were productive about 87% or about 30% of the time in an earlier analysis. Common viral pathogens were later found to be apparently linked to several of the most significant clusters. Published work reported that the classifier diagnosed cytomegalovirus status with high specificity and sensitivity.

On this clone: Its cognate antigen is unknown.

PCR was performed using 60 Vbeta and 13 Jbeta primers. The table came from immunoSEQ multiplex PCR; TCRdb's copy has only in-frame clones and leaves some out. The sample yields approximately 74,000 clones, around 80% seen once. This receptor was obtained from a man aged 35 to 55 in good health and CMV-seronegative. The sample taken for sequencing was PBMCs.

CDR3 residues: CASSVPSGRSYNEQFF. CDR3 coding DNA: TGTGCCAGCAGCGTCCCTAGCGGGAGGTCCTACAATGAGCAGTTCTTC. V usage is TRBV9 and J usage is TRBJ2-1; 11 bases match TRBD2. The V gene's germline CDR1 is SGDLS and CDR2 YYNGEE. V shed 2 bases, J shed 1 base, and the junction held 2 bases outside the gene matches. This CDR3 is built from 16 residues. The whole variable domain, remainder taken from reference TRBV9 and TRBJ2-1, is DSGVTQTPKHLITATGQRVTLRCSPRSGDLSVYWYQQSLDQGLQFLIQYYNGEERAKGNILERFSAQQFPDLHSELNLSSLELGDSALYFCASSVPSGRSYNEQFFGPGTRLTVL.